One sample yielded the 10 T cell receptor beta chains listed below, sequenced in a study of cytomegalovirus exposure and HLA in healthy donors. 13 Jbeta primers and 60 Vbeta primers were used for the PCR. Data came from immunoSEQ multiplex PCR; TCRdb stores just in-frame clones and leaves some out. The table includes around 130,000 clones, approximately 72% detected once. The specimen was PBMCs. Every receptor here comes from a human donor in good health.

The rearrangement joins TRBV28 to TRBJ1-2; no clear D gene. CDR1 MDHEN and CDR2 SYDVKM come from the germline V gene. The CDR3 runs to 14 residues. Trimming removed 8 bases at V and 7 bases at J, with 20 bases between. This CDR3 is CASLGRAPGGGYTF. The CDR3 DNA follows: TGTGCCAGCCTGGGGAGGGCCCCGGGTGGTGGCTACACCTTC.

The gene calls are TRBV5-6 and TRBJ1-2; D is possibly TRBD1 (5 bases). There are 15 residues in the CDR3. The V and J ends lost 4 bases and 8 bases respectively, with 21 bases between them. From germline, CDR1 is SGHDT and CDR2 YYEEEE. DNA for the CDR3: TGTGCCAGCAGCCCCCCTGGAAGGGGTTGGGGCGGCTACACCTTC. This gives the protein CASSPPGRGWGGYTF. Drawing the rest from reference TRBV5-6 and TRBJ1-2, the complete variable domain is DAGVTQSPTHLIKTRGQQVTLRCSPKSGHDTVSWYQQALGQGPQFIFQYYEEEERQRGNFPDRFSGHQFPNYSSELNVNALLLGDSALYLCASSPPGRGWGGYTFGSGTRLTVV.

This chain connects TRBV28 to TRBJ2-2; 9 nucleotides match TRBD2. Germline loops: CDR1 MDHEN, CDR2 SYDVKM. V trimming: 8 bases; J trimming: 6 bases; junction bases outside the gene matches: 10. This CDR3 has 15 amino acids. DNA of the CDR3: TGTGCCAGCGGGTTGGCGGGAGGGACCTCCGGGGAGCTGTTTTTT. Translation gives CASGLAGGTSGELFF.

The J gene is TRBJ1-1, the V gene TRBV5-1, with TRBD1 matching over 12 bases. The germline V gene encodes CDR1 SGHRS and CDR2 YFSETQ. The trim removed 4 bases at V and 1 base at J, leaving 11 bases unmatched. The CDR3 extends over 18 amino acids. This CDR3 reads CASSPGAGTGGPNTEAFF. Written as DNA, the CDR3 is TGCGCCAGCAGCCCTGGGGCTGGGACAGGGGGCCCGAACACTGAAGCTTTCTTT.

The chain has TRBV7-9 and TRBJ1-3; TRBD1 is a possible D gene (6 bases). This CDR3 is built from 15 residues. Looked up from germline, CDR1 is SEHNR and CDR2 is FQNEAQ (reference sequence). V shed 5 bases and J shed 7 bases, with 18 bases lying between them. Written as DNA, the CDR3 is TGTGCCAGCAGCCCACTAGGGGGTTCCGGGAACACCATATATTTT. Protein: CASSPLGGSGNTIYF.

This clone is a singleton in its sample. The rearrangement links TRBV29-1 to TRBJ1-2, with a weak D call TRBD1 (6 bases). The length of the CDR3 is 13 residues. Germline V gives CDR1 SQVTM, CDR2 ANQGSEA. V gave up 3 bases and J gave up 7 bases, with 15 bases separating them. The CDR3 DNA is TGCAGCGTTGAGGAAGGGGGGGTGGCTGGCTACACCTTC. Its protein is CSVEEGGVAGYTF.

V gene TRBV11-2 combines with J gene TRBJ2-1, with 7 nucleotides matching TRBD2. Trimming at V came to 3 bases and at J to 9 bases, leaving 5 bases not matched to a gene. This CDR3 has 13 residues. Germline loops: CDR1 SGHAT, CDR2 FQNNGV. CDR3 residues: CASSFRLAGEQFF. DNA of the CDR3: TGTGCCAGCAGCTTTAGACTAGCCGGTGAGCAGTTCTTC.

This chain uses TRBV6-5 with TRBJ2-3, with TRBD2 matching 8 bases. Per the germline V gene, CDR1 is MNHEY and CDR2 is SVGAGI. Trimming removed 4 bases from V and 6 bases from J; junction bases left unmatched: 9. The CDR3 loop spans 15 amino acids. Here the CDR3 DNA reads TGTGCCAGCAGTTTATTTCCGCGGGGGGCTGATACGCAGTATTTT. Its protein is CASSLFPRGADTQYF.

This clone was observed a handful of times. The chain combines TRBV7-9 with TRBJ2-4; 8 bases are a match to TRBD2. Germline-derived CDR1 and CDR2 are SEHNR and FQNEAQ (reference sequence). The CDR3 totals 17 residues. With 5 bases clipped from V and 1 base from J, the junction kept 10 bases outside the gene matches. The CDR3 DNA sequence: TGTGCCAGCAGCCCCCGGGGGGGACCCATGGCCAAAAACATTCAGTACTTC. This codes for CASSPRGGPMAKNIQYF.

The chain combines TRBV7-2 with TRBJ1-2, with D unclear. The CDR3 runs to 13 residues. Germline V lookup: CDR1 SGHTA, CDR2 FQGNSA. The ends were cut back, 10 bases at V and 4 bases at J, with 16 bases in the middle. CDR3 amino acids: CATAPLGPYGYTF. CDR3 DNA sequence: TGTGCCACCGCCCCTTTGGGCCCCTATGGCTACACCTTC.